A single TCR beta chain is shown here with its context. The antigen is undetermined. This sample includes further DNA sequences coding for the same CDR3. The sample comes from a study of shared clonotypes between healthy human individuals. About the research overall: Each donor's CD8 memory used one plate, CD8 naive two, each CD4 subset three.

Germline CDR1 reads SGDLS; CDR2 reads YYNGEE. This CDR3 spans 14 amino acids. V was clipped by 5 bases and J by 4 bases; unmatched bases: 4. All the donors were Caucasian adults who lived in Nashville, Tennessee. Naive CD45RA+ and memory CD45RA-negative subsets were split from CD4+ cells. Study-wide findings and caveats: Few donors limited the genetic and exposure-history diversity represented.

Generated by immunoSEQ multiplex PCR, the TCRdb table keeps only in-frame clones and is missing some. The sample gives millions of clones, 90% to 95% of which show up once; 0.39% is in the top ten. This sequence was found in a man between 18 and 35 years old in good health. Some clones in this sample may be carry-over from other donors' samples. V usage is TRBV9 and J usage is TRBJ2-5, with TRBD2 matching over 11 bases. Sequences were obtained from naive CD4+ T cells from PBMCs. Indicated subset: CD45RA+ positively selected. CDR3 amino acids: CASSASGGRETQYF. CDR3 nucleotide sequence: TGTGCCAGCAGTGCTAGCGGGGGGCGAGAGACCCAGTACTTC. The entire variable domain, with the rest obtained from reference TRBV9 and TRBJ2-5, is as follows: DSGVTQTPKHLITATGQRVTLRCSPRSGDLSVYWYQQSLDQGLQFLIQYYNGEERAKGNILERFSAQQFPDLHSELNLSSLELGDSALYFCASSASGGRETQYFGPGTRLLVL.